This T cell receptor beta chain was sequenced for a study of CD8+ T cells in alopecia areata. Study findings and constraints: Normal-skin resident alphabeta T cells also appear among scalp sample sequences. Across lesional scalp, and particularly alopecia totalis/universalis, clonality surpassed that of normal scalp.

Treatment indicated: oral pan-JAK inhibitor, 5-10 mg twice daily. Lesional scalp punch biopsies and peripheral blood came from alopecia areata patients. Once RNA had been extracted, it was reverse transcribed into cDNA to act as the sequencing template. The table came from immunoSEQ multiplex PCR; TCRdb's copy has only in-frame clones and leaves some out. The profile shows 130,000 to 150,000 clones, roughly 82% of them singletons. Concerning this clone: The target antigen is unknown.

Germline values: CDR1 SGHVS, CDR2 FNYEAQ. V trimming: 5 bases; J trimming: 2 bases; junction bases outside the gene matches: 5. The CDR3 totals 16 residues. Material: CD8+ T cells sorted from blood, obtained at week 4, from a patient treated with tofacitinib. The origin of this receptor is a human donor with alopecia areata. The chain carries TRBV7-6 and TRBJ2-3; 12 nucleotides agree with TRBD2. The CDR3, as DNA: TGTGCCAGCAGCGCCCGACTAGCGGGGGACACAGATACGCAGTATTTT. It codes for CASSARLAGDTDTQYF.